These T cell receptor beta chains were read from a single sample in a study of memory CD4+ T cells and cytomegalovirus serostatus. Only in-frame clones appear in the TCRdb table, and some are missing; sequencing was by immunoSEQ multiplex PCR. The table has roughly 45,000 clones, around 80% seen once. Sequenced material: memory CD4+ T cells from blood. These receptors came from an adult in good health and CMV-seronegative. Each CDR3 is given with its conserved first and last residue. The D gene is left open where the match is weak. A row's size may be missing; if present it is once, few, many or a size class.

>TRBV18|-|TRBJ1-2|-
CASSSLDGYTF
TGTGCCAGCTCATCGTTGGATGGCTACACCTTC
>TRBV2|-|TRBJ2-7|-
CASSDYSYEQYF
TGTGCCAGCAGTGATTACTCCTACGAGCAGTACTTC
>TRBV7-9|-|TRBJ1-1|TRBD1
CASSSGTVGTEAFF
TGTGCCAGCAGCTCGGGGACAGTAGGCACTGAAGCTTTCTTT
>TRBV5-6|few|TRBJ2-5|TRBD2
CASSSLGTSGAYQETQYF
TGTGCCAGCAGCTCCTTAGGGACTAGCGGGGCCTACCAAGAGACCCAGTACTTC
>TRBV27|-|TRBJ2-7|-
CASSLSGDVRQYF
TGTGCCAGCAGTTTATCGGGGGACGTTCGGCAGTACTTC
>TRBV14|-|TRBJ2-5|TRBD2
CASSQRRLAGLETQYF
TGTGCCAGCAGCCAAAGGCGGCTAGCGGGGTTGGAGACCCAGTACTTC
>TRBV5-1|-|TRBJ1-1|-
CASSLDGRGAGEAFF
TGCGCCAGCAGCTTGGACGGCAGGGGAGCGGGTGAAGCTTTCTTT
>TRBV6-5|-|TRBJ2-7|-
CASRRDHEQYF
TGTGCCAGCAGAAGGGACCACGAGCAGTACTTC
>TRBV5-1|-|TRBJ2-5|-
CASSLATGGGETQYF
TGCGCCAGCAGCTTGGCCACGGGGGGCGGCGAGACCCAGTACTTC
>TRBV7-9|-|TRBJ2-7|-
CASSFGLAYEQYF
TGTGCCAGCAGCTTCGGTCTCGCCTACGAGCAGTACTTC
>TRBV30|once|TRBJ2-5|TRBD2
CAWSLTSGKQTQYF
TGTGCCTGGAGCCTGACTAGCGGCAAGCAGACCCAGTACTTC
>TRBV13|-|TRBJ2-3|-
CASSPQSPGDTQYF
TGTGCCAGCAGCCCCCAATCTCCCGGAGATACGCAGTATTTT
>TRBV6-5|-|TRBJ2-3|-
CASSLQGPGGNQYF
TGTGCCAGCAGTTTACAGGGACCTGGAGGTAATCAGTATTTT
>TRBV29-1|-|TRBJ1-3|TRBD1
CSVVAQGMENTIYF
TGCAGCGTTGTGGCACAGGGGATGGAAAACACCATATATTTT
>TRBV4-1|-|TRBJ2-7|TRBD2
CASSQEGAGAREQYF
TGCGCCAGCAGCCAAGAAGGAGCGGGGGCGCGCGAGCAGTACTTC
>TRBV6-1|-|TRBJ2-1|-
CASSLGPISEQFF
TGTGCCAGCAGCCTAGGCCCCATCAGTGAGCAGTTCTTC
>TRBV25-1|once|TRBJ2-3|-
CASSEKGLGGTDTQYF
TGTGCCAGCAGTGAAAAGGGGCTGGGGGGCACAGATACGCAGTATTTT
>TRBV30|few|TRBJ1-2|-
CAWRRGRSTNYGYTF
TGTGCCTGGAGAAGGGGACGAAGCACTAACTATGGCTACACCTTC
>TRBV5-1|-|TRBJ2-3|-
CASRQIQGTDTQYF
TGCGCCAGCAGACAAATACAGGGCACAGATACGCAGTATTTT
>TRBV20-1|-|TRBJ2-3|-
CSESRGTQYF
TGCAGTGAATCCAGGGGTACGCAGTATTTT
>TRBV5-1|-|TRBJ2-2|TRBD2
CASSLSLAGGSNTGELFF
TGCGCCAGCAGCTTGAGCCTGGCGGGGGGCTCGAACACCGGGGAGCTGTTTTTT
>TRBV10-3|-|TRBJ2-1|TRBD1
CAISEPSTGGNEQFF
TGTGCCATCAGTGAGCCTTCGACAGGGGGGAATGAGCAGTTCTTC
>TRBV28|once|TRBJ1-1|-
CASSLGQVDEAFF
TGTGCCAGCAGTTTGGGGCAGGTTGATGAAGCTTTCTTT
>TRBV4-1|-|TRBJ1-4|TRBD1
CASSSISRDREGKLFF
TGCGCCAGCAGCTCGATATCACGGGACAGGGAAGGAAAACTGTTTTTT
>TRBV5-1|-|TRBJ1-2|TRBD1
CASSLGGQGNYGYTF
TGCGCCAGCAGCTTGGGGGGACAGGGTAACTATGGCTACACCTTC
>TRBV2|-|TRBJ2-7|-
CASSFRGQGIEQYF
TGTGCCAGCAGTTTCCGGGGGCAGGGGATCGAGCAGTACTTC